Presented here are 20 T cell receptor beta chains from one specimen sequenced in a study of T cells in women clearing cervical HPV infection. Sequencing used immunoSEQ multiplex PCR; TCRdb keeps in-frame clones, though not all of them. The sample holds 15,000 to 20,000 clones. Sequencing used blood buffy coat. The receptors were gathered from a woman aged 18 to 69 with a cervical HPV16 infection that either progressed to CIN3+ or cleared (not recorded which).

The CDR3 here is CASSPDRGRRETQYF. The DNA read from the CDR3 is TGTGCCAGCAGCCCCGACAGGGGTAGGAGAGAGACG. The V and J genes are TRBV5-6 and TRBJ2-3; 8 positions match TRBD1. The read halts 3 residues ahead of the CDR3 end, with the missing end drawn from the germline J gene. CDR3 length: 15 residues. Per germline, CDR1 SGHDT and CDR2 YYEEEE.

About this clone: The read stops 3 residues short of the end of the CDR3; the missing end is completed from the germline J gene. J is TRBJ2-3 and V is TRBV10-2, with 10 positions matching TRBD2. CDR1 is WSHSY and CDR2 is SAAADI in the germline V gene. Losses at the gene ends were 2 bases for V and 6 bases for J; bases not matched to a gene: 8. The length of the CDR3 is 16 residues. The CDR3 DNA, read in part, is TGCGCCAGCAGTGAGCCCAGCGGGGGGGGTCGTGATACG. Encoded protein: CASSEPSGGGRDT. The whole CDR3 region reads CASSEPSGGGRDTQYF.

Turning to this clone: The CDR3 extends 3 residues past the end of the read, so its final part is completed from the germline J gene. This rearrangement joins TRBV18 to TRBJ2-7, with 13 bases aligning to TRBD2. This CDR3 is 17 amino acids long. CDR1 is KGHSH, CDR2 LQKENI, per germline. After removal of 0 bases from V and 6 bases from J, the junction contained 8 bases not matched to a gene. The CDR3 region is CASSPPGLAGPVSEQYF. The CDR3 DNA, read in part, is TGTGCCAGCTCACCACCGGGACTAGCGGGACCAGTAAGCGAG.

About this clone: The read ends 3 residues early relative to the CDR3; the germline J gene fills the gap. J is TRBJ2-1 and V is TRBV30; D is unresolved. Germline CDR1 and CDR2: GTSNPN and SVGIG (reference sequence). V shed 1 base and J shed 4 bases, with 17 bases lying between them. This CDR3 region has 16 residues. CDR3 in amino acids: CAWSDPDGHVYNEQFF. CDR3 DNA (partial): TGTGCCTGGAGTGACCCCGATGGCCACGTTTACAATGAG.

For this clone: The read finishes 3 residues shy of the CDR3 end, and the germline J gene is used to complete it. V is TRBV7-3 and J is TRBJ2-5, with TRBD1 matching over 9 bases. CDR1 and CDR2 from the germline V gene are SGHTA and FQGTGA. The CDR3 is 14 amino acids. V lost 5 bases to trimming and J lost 4 bases; unmatched junction nucleotides: 5. CDR3 bases read: TGTGCCAGCAGCCAGGGACAGGGCAGAGAGACC. Its translation is CASSQGQGRET. The entire CDR3 protein reads CASSQGQGRETQYF.

As to this clone: The read stops 3 residues short of the end of the CDR3; the missing end is completed from the germline J gene. The J gene is TRBJ1-5, the V gene TRBV20-1; D may be TRBD1 (5 bases). Germline CDR1 reads DFQATT; CDR2 reads SNEGSKA (reference sequence). The V end was cut by 6 bases, the J end by 0 bases, with 12 bases between. This CDR3 is built from 14 residues. The part of the CDR3 DNA that was read is TGCAGTGCCGTGGACATAAATAGCAATCAGCCC. The encoded protein is CSAVDINSNQP. The CDR3, in full, reads CSAVDINSNQPQHF.

The CDR3 is CAWIVRGQLTTGELFF. The covered CDR3 bases are TGTGCCTGGATAGTCCGAGGACAACTAACCACCGGGGAG. The chain carries TRBV30 and TRBJ2-2; the D gene is possibly TRBD1 (5 bases). The read ends 3 residues early relative to the CDR3; the germline J gene fills the gap. Trimming took off 4 bases at V and 4 bases at J, with 19 bases between the two ends. CDR3 length: 16 amino acids. Looked up from germline, CDR1 is GTSNPN and CDR2 is SVGIG (reference sequence).

With regard to this clone: The CDR3 end is not reached by the read, which stops 3 residues before it; the germline J gene fills it in. V gene TRBV2 combines with J gene TRBJ1-2; D not resolved. Between the trimmed V and J ends, which lost 6 bases and 7 bases, there was a span of 12 bases. Per the germline V gene, CDR1 is SNHLY and CDR2 is FYNNEI. CDR3 length: 12 residues. The CDR3: CASSGNKGGYTF. The covered CDR3 bases are TGTGCCAGCAGCGGAAATAAGGGTGGC.

With regard to this clone: The missing CDR3 end, 3 residues past where the read stops, is filled in from the germline J gene. The chain joins TRBV19 to TRBJ1-5; 10 positions agree with TRBD1. The CDR3 is 15 residues long. The J segment lost 2 bases and the V segment lost 7 bases, leaving 5 bases of the junction unmatched. Germline V gene lookup returns CDR1 LNHDA and CDR2 SQIVND (reference sequence). The sequenced CDR3 bases are TGTGCCAGTAATTCCGGGACAGGGGGCAATCAGCCC. This gives the protein CASNSGTGGNQP. The complete CDR3 sequence is CASNSGTGGNQPQHF.

As to this clone: The missing CDR3 end, 3 residues past where the read stops, is filled in from the germline J gene. The chain uses TRBV19 and TRBJ1-1, with 11 positions matching TRBD1. The trim removed 3 bases at V and 5 bases at J, leaving 2 bases unmatched. CDR3 length: 14 residues. From germline, CDR1 is LNHDA and CDR2 SQIVND (reference sequence). CDR3 sequence: CASSIGTGGTEAFF. The covered CDR3 bases are TGTGCCAGTAGTATCGGGACAGGGGGAACTGAA.

Regarding this clone: The read ends 3 residues early relative to the CDR3; the germline J gene fills the gap. The genes are TRBV6-2 or TRBV6-3 and TRBJ1-1; TRBD1 matches at 7 bases. In germline, CDR1 is MNHEY, CDR2 SVGEGT. The CDR3 has 12 residues. Incomplete CDR3 DNA: TGTGCCAGCACCCAGGGGGTGGGAACA. It translates to CASTQGVGT. From start to end, the CDR3 is CASTQGVGTAFF.

Turning to this clone: The CDR3 is cut off 3 residues early in the read; its end comes from the germline J gene. This sequence joins TRBV2 and TRBJ1-4; maybe TRBD1 (5 bases). CDR1 is SNHLY, CDR2 FYNNEI, per germline. V lost 5 bases and J 5 bases, leaving 15 bases between the germline ends. This CDR3 has 15 amino acids. The CDR3 bases that were read are TGTGCCAGCAGTTATGGGACTGGCGGGAATGAAAAA. Amino acid sequence: CASSYGTGGNEK. The full CDR3 reads CASSYGTGGNEKLFF.

By frequency, this clone registers medium-sized (0.01 to 0.1%). The read halts 3 residues ahead of the CDR3 end, with the missing end drawn from the germline J gene. The chain recombines TRBV29-1 with TRBJ2-1; 8 bases map to TRBD2. The germline CDR1 and CDR2 sequences are SQVTM and ANQGSEA. Trimming removed 7 bases from V and 4 bases from J; junction bases left unmatched: 21. The CDR3 totals 18 residues. Incomplete CDR3 DNA: TGCAGCGCAGAAGCGGGGGACCCTCGGGTGAGACTTTACAATGAG. Translation gives CSAEAGDPRVRLYNE. In full, the CDR3 is CSAEAGDPRVRLYNEQFF.

As concerns this clone: The read terminates 3 residues before the CDR3 end, so the remaining end is supplied by the germline J gene. The chain joins TRBV18 to TRBJ2-2, with D perhaps TRBD1 (6 bases). CDR1 is KGHSH and CDR2 is LQKENI in the germline V gene. The CDR3 is 15 amino acids. Trimming removed 4 bases from V and 0 bases from J, with 9 bases in between. CDR3 DNA (partial): TGTGCCAGCTCACTCGACAGGACGAACACCGGGGAG. It is translated as CASSLDRTNTGE. The CDR3 as a whole reads CASSLDRTNTGELFF.

With regard to this clone: The CDR3 is cut off 3 residues early in the read; its end comes from the germline J gene. V is TRBV20-1 and J is TRBJ2-5, with 11 bases aligning to TRBD2. Germline V gives CDR1 DFQATT, CDR2 SNEGSKA (reference sequence). The CDR3 totals 16 residues. Germline trimming cut 1 base from V and 2 bases from J; bases unmatched to any gene: 6. The part of the CDR3 DNA that was read is TGCAGTGCTAGAGGGCTAGCGGGGGGAGGGCAAGAGACC. Its translation: CSARGLAGGGQET. The full CDR3 protein reads CSARGLAGGGQETQYF.

Comments on this clone: Coverage ceases 3 residues before the CDR3 finishes, and the germline J gene fills in the end. The chain recombines TRBV2 with TRBJ2-5; 8 bases line up with TRBD2. CDR1 is SNHLY and CDR2 is FYNNEI in the germline V gene. The V and J ends lost 10 bases and 6 bases, in that order; junction bases with no gene match: 16. CDR3 length equals 15 residues. CDR3 region: CATPSGAGGRKTQYF. Partial CDR3 DNA: TGTGCCACTCCTTCGGGTGCGGGGGGCCGTAAGACC.

In the case of this clone: Read data end 3 residues before the CDR3 end; the end is taken from the germline J gene. The chain links TRBV20-1 to TRBJ2-7; the match to TRBD2 covers 7 bases. The CDR3 totals 13 residues. Germline V gene sequence: CDR1 DFQATT, CDR2 SNEGSKA (reference sequence). J was trimmed by 6 bases and V by 3 bases; bases with no gene match: 8. The CDR3 loop is CSASGAGNSEQYF. The CDR3 bases that were read are TGCAGTGCTAGTGGAGCGGGGAACTCCGAG.

Points on this clone: Read sequence stops 3 residues before the CDR3 end, and the germline J gene provides the missing end. This chain joins TRBV13 and TRBJ2-5; TRBD2 aligns across 15 bases. The CDR3 length is 17 residues. V shed 0 bases, J shed 5 bases, and the junction held 4 bases outside the gene matches. Germline assignment: CDR1 PRHDT and CDR2 FYEKMQ (reference sequence). CDR3: CASSLGGLAGGPETQYF. Partial CDR3 DNA: TGTGCCAGCAGCTTAGGAGGACTAGCGGGGGGGCCTGAGACC.

Concerning this clone: The sequenced fragment ends 3 residues before the CDR3 boundary, so the rest is inferred from the germline J gene. The chain is built from TRBV6-2 or TRBV6-3 and TRBJ2-3; possible D gene TRBD1, 6 bases. This CDR3 spans 14 amino acids. Germline assignment: CDR1 MNHEY and CDR2 SVGEGT. The CDR3 sequence: CASSYSDSGGTQYF. The covered CDR3 bases are TGTGCCAGCAGTTACTCGGACAGCGGCGGGACG.

Note on this clone: The read falls 3 residues short of the CDR3 end, and the missing part is taken from the germline J gene. V gene TRBV27 combines with J gene TRBJ1-2; D perhaps matches TRBD1 (5 bases). Deletions cut 6 bases from V and 5 bases from J, with 10 bases between. The CDR3 is 12 amino acids. Germline V gene sequence: CDR1 MNHEY, CDR2 SMNVEV (reference sequence). The CDR3 reads CASRGPHYGYTF. The DNA read from the CDR3 is TGTGCCAGCAGGGGGCCTCATTATGGC.